The text below deals with one T cell receptor beta chain. Its antigen remains unknown. Profiled with immunoSEQ multiplex PCR; TCRdb holds only in-frame clones, not every one. The sample shows over 50,000 clones, roughly 86% of them seen only once. This sample is drawn from a study of OX40 agonist ivuxolimab in advanced cancers. Per the germline V gene, CDR1 is MNHEY and CDR2 is SVGAGI. Unmatched junction bases numbered 7, after V lost 5 bases and J lost 7 bases. The CDR3 consists of 14 residues. Findings of the study overall: Also showing low normalized T-cell clonal expansion were some of the nonresponders.

This sequence originates from an adult with an advanced solid tumor such as melanoma, head and neck, liver or kidney cancer. Sequences were derived from CD4+ or CD8+ T cells sorted from blood, sampled in a trial of the OX40 agonist ivuxolimab. The rearrangement uses TRBV6-5 and TRBJ2-2; the match to TRBD1 covers 7 bases. DNA of the CDR3: TGTGCCAGCAGTAGACAGGGAGAGGGCGGGGAGCTGTTTTTT. This encodes CASSRQGEGGELFF.